The 6 T cell receptor beta chains presented below share a single source sample, sequenced in a study of post-analysis software for immune sequencing data. Study findings and constraints: Comparison of patients with controls showed five TRBV segments more frequent in patients, TRBV5-6, TRBV5-1 and TRBV20-1 among them.

Each TCR beta cDNA library carried unique molecular identifiers. TCRdb reanalysed the PCR reads using MiXCR and keeps one entry per CDR3 protein. Of 400,000 to 500,000 distinct CDR3 sequences detected, approximately 37% appear once; the ten largest clones hold roughly 8.2%. Their recognized antigens are unknown. The specimen sequenced was blood. The origin of the receptors is a girl aged 2-15 years with multiple sclerosis.

This rearrangement joins TRBV5-1 to TRBJ1-4, with D possibly matching TRBD1 (5 bases). Germline values: CDR1 SGHRS, CDR2 YFSETQ. V gave up 2 bases and J gave up 8 bases, with 10 bases separating them. The CDR3 consists of 13 residues. This chain's CDR3 is CASSFGGEEKLFF. The CDR3 region has the DNA TGCGCCAGCAGCTTTGGAGGGGAGGAAAAACTGTTTTTT. The whole variable domain, remainder taken from reference TRBV5-1 and TRBJ1-4, is KAGVTQTPRYLIKTRGQQVTLSCSPISGHRSVSWYQQTPGQGLQFLFEYFSETQRNKGNFPGRFSGRQFSNSRSEMNVSTLELGDSALYLCASSFGGEEKLFFGSGTQLSVL.

The chain couples TRBV20-1 to TRBJ1-6, with 8 bases matching TRBD1. This CDR3 is 12 amino acids long. Germline V gene sequence: CDR1 DFQATT, CDR2 SNEGSKA (reference sequence). V gave up 7 bases and J gave up 11 bases; unmatched junction bases: 7. The CDR3 loop is CSVDRGPTPLHF. The CDR3 DNA reads as TGCAGTGTCGACAGGGGTCCGACACCCCTCCACTTT.

The genes are TRBV6-5 and TRBJ1-1; D is unclear. Deletions cut 2 bases from V and 0 bases from J, with 10 bases between. The CDR3 is made up of 15 amino acids. Germline V gene data show CDR1 as MNHEY and CDR2 as SVGAGI. The CDR3 sequence is CASSYGLGMNTEAFF. CDR3 DNA: TGTGCCAGCAGTTACGGCCTGGGGATGAACACTGAAGCTTTCTTT.

The V gene is TRBV9, the J gene TRBJ2-1; a possible D gene is TRBD2 (6 bases). Trimming removed 0 bases from V and 4 bases from J, with 20 bases in between. The CDR3 is 18 amino acids. CDR1 and CDR2 from the germline V gene are SGDLS and YYNGEE. The DNA of the CDR3 is TGTGCCAGCAGCGTAGTGCCGTTAAGCGGGCAAGCTTACAATGAGCAGTTCTTC. Its translation: CASSVVPLSGQAYNEQFF. Complete variable domain (other parts from reference TRBV9 and TRBJ2-1): DSGVTQTPKHLITATGQRVTLRCSPRSGDLSVYWYQQSLDQGLQFLIQYYNGEERAKGNILERFSAQQFPDLHSELNLSSLELGDSALYFCASSVVPLSGQAYNEQFFGPGTRLTVL.

This clonotype occurred a few times. This chain links TRBV2 with TRBJ2-3; D is possibly TRBD1 or TRBD2 (6 bases each). V lost 4 bases and J lost 0, with 14 bases in between. The germline V gene encodes CDR1 SNHLY and CDR2 FYNNEI. The CDR3 is 16 residues long. The CDR3 sequence: CASSGGLATSTDTQYF. The CDR3 DNA sequence: TGTGCCAGCAGTGGGGGGCTAGCGACAAGCACAGATACGCAGTATTTT.

This chain links TRBV20-1 with TRBJ2-3; 10 bases match TRBD1. This CDR3 comprises 13 residues. The V segment lost 5 bases and the J segment 4 bases; nucleotides outside the gene matches: 3. Germline V lookup: CDR1 DFQATT, CDR2 SNEGSKA (reference sequence). The CDR3 DNA is TGCAGTGCTGGACAGGGGGGTGCAGATACGCAGTATTTT. Its translation is CSAGQGGADTQYF.